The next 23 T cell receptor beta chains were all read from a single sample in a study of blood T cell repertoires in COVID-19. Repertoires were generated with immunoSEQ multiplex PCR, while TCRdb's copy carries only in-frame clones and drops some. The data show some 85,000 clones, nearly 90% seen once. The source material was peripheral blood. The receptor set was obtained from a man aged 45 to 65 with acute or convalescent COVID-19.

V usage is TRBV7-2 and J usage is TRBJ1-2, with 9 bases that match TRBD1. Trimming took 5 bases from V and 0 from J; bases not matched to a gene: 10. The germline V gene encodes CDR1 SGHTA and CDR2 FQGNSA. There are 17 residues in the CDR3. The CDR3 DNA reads TGTGCCAGCAGCGTAGACTTTTGGGACAGGGCTAACTATGGCTACACCTTC. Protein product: CASSVDFWDRANYGYTF.

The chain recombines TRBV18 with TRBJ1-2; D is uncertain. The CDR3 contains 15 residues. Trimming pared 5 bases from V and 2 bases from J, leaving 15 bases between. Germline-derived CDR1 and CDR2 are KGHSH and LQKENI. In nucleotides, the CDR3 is TGTGCCAGCTCAGCCCCCAATGTACAGAACTATGGCTACACCTTC. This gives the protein CASSAPNVQNYGYTF.

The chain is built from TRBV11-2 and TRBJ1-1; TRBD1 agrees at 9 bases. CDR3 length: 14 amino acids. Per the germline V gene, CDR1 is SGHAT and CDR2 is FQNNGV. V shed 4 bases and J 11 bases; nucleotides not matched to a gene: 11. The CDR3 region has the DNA TGTGCCAGCAGCTGGGGAGGACAGGGGAGGTGGGCTTTCTTT. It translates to CASSWGGQGRWAFF.

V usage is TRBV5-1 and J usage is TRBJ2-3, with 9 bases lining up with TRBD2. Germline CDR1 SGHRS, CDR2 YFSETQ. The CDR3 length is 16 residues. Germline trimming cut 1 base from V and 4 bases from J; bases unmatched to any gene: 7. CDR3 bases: TGCGCCAGCAGCTTGATAAGCGGGGGGCTGGCAGATACGCAGTATTTT. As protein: CASSLISGGLADTQYF.

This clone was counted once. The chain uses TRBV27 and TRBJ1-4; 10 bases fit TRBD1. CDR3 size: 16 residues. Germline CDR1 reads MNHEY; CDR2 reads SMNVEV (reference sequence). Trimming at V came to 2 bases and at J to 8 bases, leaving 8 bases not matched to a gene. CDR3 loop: CASSLRPGQGREKLFF. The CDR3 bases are TGTGCCAGCAGTTTACGACCGGGACAGGGGCGCGAAAAACTGTTTTTT.

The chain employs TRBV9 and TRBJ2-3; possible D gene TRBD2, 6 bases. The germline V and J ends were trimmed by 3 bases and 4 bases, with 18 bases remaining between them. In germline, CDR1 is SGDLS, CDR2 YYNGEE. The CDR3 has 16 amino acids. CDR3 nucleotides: TGTGCCAGCAGCGCCCCTATCGGGGGTTACCCAGATACGCAGTATTTT. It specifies CASSAPIGGYPDTQYF.

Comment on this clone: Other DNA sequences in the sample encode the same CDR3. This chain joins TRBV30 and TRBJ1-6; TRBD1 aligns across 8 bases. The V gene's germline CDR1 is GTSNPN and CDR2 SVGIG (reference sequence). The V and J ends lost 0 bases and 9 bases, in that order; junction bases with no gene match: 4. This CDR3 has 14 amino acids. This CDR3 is CAWSVGQGGSPLHF. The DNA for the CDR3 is TGTGCCTGGAGTGTCGGACAGGGAGGTTCACCCCTCCACTTT.

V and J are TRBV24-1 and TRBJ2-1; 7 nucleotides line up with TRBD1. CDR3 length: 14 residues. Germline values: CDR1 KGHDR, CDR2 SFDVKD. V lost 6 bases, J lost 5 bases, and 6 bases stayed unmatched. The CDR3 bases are TGTGCCACCAGTCCCCTAGGGACAGACAATGAGCAGTTCTTC. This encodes CATSPLGTDNEQFF.

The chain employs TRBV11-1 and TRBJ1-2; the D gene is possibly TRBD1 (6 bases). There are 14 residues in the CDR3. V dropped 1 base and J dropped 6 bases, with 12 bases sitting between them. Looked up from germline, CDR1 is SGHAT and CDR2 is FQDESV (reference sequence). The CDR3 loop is CASSLGSRGDGYTF. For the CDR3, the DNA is TGTGCCAGCAGCTTAGGGTCCAGGGGAGATGGCTACACCTTC. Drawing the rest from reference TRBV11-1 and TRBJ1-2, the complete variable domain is EAEVAQSPRYKITEKSQAVAFWCDPISGHATLYWYRQILGQGPELLVQFQDESVVDDSQLPKDRFSAERLKGVDSTLKIQPAELGDSAMYLCASSLGSRGDGYTFGSGTRLTVV.

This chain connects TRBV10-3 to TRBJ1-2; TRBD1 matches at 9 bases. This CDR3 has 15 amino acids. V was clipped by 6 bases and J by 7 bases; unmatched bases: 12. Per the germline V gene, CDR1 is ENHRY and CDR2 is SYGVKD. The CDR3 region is CAISELNTGGSGYTF. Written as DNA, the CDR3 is TGTGCCATCAGCGAATTGAATACAGGGGGCAGTGGCTACACCTTC.

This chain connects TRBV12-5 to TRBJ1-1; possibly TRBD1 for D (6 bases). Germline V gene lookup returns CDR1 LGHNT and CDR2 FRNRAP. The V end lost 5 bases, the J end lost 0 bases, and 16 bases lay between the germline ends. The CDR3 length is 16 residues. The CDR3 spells CASGPRGPTMNTEAFF. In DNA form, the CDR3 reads TGTGCTAGTGGTCCGCGGGGGCCAACTATGAACACTGAAGCTTTCTTT.

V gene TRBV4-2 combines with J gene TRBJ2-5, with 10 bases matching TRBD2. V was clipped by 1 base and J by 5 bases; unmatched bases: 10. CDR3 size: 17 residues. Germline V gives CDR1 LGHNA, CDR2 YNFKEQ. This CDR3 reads CASSQGGQRGGLETQYF. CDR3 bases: TGTGCCAGCAGCCAAGGCGGGCAGCGGGGGGGCCTGGAGACCCAGTACTTC.

The CDR3 reads CASSSSNEKLFF. CDR3 sequence (DNA): TGTGCCAGCAGTTCCTCTAATGAAAAACTGTTTTTT. This chain connects TRBV5-4 to TRBJ1-4; D ambiguous. Germline CDR1 and CDR2: SGHNT and YYREEE (reference sequence). This CDR3 contains 12 residues. The V end was cut by 5 bases, the J end by 3 bases, with 5 bases between.

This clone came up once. The CDR3, as DNA: TGTGCCAGTAGAGGCCCGGGGGGTGAGCAGTTCTTC. Protein sequence: CASRGPGGEQFF. J is TRBJ2-1 and V is TRBV19; 7 nucleotides line up with TRBD2. The CDR3 sequence is 12 residues long. CDR1 and CDR2 from the germline V gene are LNHDA and SQIVND (reference sequence). V lost 6 bases and J lost 9; bases outside the gene matches: 5.

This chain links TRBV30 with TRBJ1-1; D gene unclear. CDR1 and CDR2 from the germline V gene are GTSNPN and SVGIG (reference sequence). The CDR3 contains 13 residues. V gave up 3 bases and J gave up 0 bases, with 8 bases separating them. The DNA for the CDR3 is TGTGCCTGGAGCGGGGATGTGAACACTGAAGCTTTCTTT. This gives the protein CAWSGDVNTEAFF.

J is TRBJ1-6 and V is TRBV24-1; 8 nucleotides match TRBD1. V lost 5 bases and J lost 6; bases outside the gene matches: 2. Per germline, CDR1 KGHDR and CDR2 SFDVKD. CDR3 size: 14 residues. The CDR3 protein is CATSAGQVNSPLHF. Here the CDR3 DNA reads TGTGCCACCAGTGCGGGACAGGTTAATTCACCCCTCCACTTT.

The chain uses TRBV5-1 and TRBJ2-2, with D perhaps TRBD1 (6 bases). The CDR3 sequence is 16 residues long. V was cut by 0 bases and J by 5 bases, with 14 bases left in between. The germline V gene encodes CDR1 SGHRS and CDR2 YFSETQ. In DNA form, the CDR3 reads TGCGCCAGCAGCTTGGCCGGACAGAGGGGGACCGGGGAGCTGTTTTTT. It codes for CASSLAGQRGTGELFF.

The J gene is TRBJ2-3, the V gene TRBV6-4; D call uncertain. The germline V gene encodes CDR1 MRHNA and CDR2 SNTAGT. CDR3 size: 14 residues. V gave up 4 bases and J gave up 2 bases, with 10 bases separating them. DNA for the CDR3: TGTGCCAGCAGTGCCACTTCATTCACAGATACGCAGTATTTT. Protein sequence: CASSATSFTDTQYF.

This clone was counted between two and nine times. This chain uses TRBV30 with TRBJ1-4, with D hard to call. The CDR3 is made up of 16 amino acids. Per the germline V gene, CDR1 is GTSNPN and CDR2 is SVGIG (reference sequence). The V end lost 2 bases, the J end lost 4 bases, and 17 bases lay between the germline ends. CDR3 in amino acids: CAWSSRRNLFNEKLFF. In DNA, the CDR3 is TGTGCCTGGAGTAGCCGGAGGAATCTGTTTAATGAAAAACTGTTTTTT.

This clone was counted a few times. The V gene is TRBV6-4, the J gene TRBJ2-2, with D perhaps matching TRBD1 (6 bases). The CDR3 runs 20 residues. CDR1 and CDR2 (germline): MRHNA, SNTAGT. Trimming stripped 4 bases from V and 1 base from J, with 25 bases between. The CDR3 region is CASSGAPSGGASLNTGELFF. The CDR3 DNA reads TGTGCCAGCAGTGGAGCCCCAAGTGGGGGCGCATCTTTGAACACCGGGGAGCTGTTTTTT.

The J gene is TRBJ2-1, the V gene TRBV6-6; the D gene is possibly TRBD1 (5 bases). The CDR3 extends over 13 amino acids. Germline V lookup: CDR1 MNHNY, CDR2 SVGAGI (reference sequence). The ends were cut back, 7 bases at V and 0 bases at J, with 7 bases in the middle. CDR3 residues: CASKTASYNEQFF. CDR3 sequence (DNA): TGTGCCAGCAAGACAGCCTCCTACAATGAGCAGTTCTTC.

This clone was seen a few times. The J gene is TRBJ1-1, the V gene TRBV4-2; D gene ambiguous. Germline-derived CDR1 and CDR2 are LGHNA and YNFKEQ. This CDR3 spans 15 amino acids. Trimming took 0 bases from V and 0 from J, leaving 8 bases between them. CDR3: CASSQDPGLNTEAFF. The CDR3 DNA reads TGTGCCAGCAGCCAAGACCCAGGCCTGAACACTGAAGCTTTCTTT.

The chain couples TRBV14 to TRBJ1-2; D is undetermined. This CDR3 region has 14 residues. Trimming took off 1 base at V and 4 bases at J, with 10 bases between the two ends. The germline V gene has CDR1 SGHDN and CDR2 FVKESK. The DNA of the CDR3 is TGTGCCAGCAGCCAAGTTGCGAAGCCCTATGGCTACACCTTC. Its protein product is CASSQVAKPYGYTF. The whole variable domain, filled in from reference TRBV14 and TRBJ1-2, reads EAGVTQFPSHSVIEKGQTVTLRCDPISGHDNLYWYRRVMGKEIKFLLHFVKESKQDESGMPNNRFLAERTGGTYSTLKVQPAELEDSGVYFCASSQVAKPYGYTFGSGTRLTVV.